This TCR beta chain is drawn from a study of shared clonotypes between healthy human individuals. V dropped 6 bases and J dropped 5 bases, with 21 bases sitting between them. The germline V gene encodes CDR1 MDHEN and CDR2 SYDVKM. The CDR3 covers 16 residues. Libraries were prepared by immunoSEQ multiplex PCR; TCRdb keeps only in-frame clonotypes and omits some of them. The sample records about 2.4 million clones, 93% being singletons. About this clone: Its antigen is unidentified.

Findings and caveats of the study: Generation probabilities were higher for clonotypes shared across all four sorted-subset donors than for unshared ones.

The sample comprised naive CD4+ T cells from PBMCs. Sample subset: CD45RA+ positively selected. J is TRBJ2-3 and V is TRBV28; either TRBD1 or TRBD2 may supply D (5 bases each). This receptor was obtained from a young man in good health. Some clones in this sample may be carry-over from other donors' samples. The CDR3 DNA reads as TGTGCCAGCAGCTCGCGTGTGGGGGAGCGGAAAGATACGCAGTATTTT. Translating gives CASSSRVGERKDTQYF.